This T cell receptor beta chain was recovered during a study of blood T cells in healthy people across ages. Using a J-beta primer mix together with a sample-barcoded 5' primer, a second PCR was run for roughly 7 to 12 cycles. A template-switch adaptor that had 12 random nucleotides put a tag on each cDNA molecule. TCRdb redid the calling of the 5' RACE reads with MiXCR, one entry per CDR3 protein. The repertoire holds around 2 million distinct CDR3 sequences, with about two fifths as singletons. Trimming removed 6 bases at V and 3 bases at J, with 11 bases between. CDR1 is SQVTM and CDR2 is ANQGSEA in the germline V gene. The CDR3 contains 12 residues. Study-wide results and caveats: There were more naive CD4+ cells and higher diversity in long-lived donors than in aged donors.

Total RNA, at least 5 micrograms per sample, was extracted from PBMCs. This clonotype was seen many times. Its cognate antigen is unknown. This clonotype was obtained from a human donor in good health. The sequenced material came from blood. The rearrangement links TRBV29-1 to TRBJ1-2; no firm D call. For the CDR3, the DNA is TGCAGCGTATGGTGGCACGACTATGGCTACACCTTC. This encodes CSVWWHDYGYTF.